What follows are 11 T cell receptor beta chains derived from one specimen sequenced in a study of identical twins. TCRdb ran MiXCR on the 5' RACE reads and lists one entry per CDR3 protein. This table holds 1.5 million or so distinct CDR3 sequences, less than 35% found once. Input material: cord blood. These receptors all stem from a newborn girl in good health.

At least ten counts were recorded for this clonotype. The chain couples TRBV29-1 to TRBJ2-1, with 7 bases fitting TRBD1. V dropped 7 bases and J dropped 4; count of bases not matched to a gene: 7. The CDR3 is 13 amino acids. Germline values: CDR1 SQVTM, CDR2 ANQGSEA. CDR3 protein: CSGQGFRYNEQFF. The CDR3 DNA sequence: TGCAGCGGACAGGGATTTCGGTACAATGAGCAGTTCTTC.

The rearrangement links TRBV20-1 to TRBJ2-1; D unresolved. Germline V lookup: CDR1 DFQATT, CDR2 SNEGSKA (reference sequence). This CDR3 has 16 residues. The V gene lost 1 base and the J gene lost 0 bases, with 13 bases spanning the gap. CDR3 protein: CSARGTLMSSYNEQFF. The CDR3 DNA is TGCAGTGCTAGAGGAACACTAATGAGCTCCTACAATGAGCAGTTCTTC.

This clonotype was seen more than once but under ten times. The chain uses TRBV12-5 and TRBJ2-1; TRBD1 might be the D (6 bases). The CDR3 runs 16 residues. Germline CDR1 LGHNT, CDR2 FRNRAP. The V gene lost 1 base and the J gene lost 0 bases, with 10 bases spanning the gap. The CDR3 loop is CASGLDPGVSYNEQFF. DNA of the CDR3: TGTGCTAGTGGTTTGGATCCAGGGGTCTCCTACAATGAGCAGTTCTTC.

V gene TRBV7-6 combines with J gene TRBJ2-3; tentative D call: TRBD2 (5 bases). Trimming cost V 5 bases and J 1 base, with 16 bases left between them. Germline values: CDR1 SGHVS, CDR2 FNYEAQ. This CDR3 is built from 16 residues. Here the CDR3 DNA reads TGTGCCAGCAGCGGACTCAAGTCCGCAGGCACAGATACGCAGTATTTT. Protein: CASSGLKSAGTDTQYF. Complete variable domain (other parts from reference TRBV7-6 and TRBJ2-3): GAGVSQSPRYKVTKRGQDVALRCDPISGHVSLYWYRQALGQGPEFLTYFNYEAQQDKSGLPNDRFSAERPEGSISTLTIQRTEQRDSAMYRCASSGLKSAGTDTQYFGPGTRLTVL.

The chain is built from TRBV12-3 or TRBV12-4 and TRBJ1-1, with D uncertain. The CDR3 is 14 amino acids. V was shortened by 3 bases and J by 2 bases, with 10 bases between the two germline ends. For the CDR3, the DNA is TGTGCCAGCAGTTTGGCCAGGATAAACACTGAAGCTTTCTTT. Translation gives CASSLARINTEAFF.

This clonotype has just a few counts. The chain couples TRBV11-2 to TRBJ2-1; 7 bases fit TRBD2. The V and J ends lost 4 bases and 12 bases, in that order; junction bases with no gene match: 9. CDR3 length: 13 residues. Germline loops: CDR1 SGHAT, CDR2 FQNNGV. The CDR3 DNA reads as TGTGCCAGCAGCTCAAAGCTAGCGGTATCGCAGTTCTTC. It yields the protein CASSSKLAVSQFF.

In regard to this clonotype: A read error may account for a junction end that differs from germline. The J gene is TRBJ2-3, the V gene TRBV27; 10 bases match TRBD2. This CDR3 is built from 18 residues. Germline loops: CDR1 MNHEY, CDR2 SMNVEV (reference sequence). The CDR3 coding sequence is TGTGCCAGCAGTCCGCTCTTCCTAGCGGGAGAACCCACAGATACGCGGTATTTT. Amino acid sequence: CASSPLFLAGEPTDTRYF.

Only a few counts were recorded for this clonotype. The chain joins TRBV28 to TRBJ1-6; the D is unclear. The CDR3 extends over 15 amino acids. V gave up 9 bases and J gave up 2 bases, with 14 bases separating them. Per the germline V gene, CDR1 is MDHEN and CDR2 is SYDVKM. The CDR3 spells CASSDGLAYNSPLHF. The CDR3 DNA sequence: TGTGCCAGTTCGGACGGGTTAGCCTATAATTCACCCCTCCACTTT. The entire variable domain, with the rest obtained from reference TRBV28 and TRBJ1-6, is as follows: DVKVTQSSRYLVKRTGEKVFLECVQDMDHENMFWYRQDPGLGLRLIYFSYDVKMKEKGDIPEGYSVSREKKERFSLILESASTNQTSMYLCASSDGLAYNSPLHFGNGTRLTVT.

Here the CDR3 reads CASSQGSGGVVTDTQYF. The CDR3 DNA follows: TGCGCCAGCAGCCAGGGGAGCGGGGGGGTTGTAACAGATACGCAGTATTTT. The V and J genes are TRBV4-1 and TRBJ2-3; 10 bases map to TRBD2. The V and J ends lost 3 bases and 3 bases, in that order; junction bases with no gene match: 9. This CDR3 comprises 17 residues. Per the germline V gene, CDR1 is MGHRA and CDR2 is YSYEKL.

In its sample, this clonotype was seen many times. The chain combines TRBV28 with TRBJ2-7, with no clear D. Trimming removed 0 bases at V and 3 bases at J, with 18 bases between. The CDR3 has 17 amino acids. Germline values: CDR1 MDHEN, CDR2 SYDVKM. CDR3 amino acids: CASSLWRSIEQNYEQYF. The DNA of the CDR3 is TGTGCCAGCAGTTTATGGCGGTCCATAGAGCAGAACTACGAGCAGTACTTC.

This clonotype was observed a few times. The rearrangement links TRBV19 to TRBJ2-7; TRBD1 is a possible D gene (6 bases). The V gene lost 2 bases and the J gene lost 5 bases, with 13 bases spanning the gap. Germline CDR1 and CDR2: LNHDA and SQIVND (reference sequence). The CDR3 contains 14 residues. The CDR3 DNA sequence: TGTGCCAGTAGTATATGGGGACATATGGACGAGCAGTACTTC. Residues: CASSIWGHMDEQYF.